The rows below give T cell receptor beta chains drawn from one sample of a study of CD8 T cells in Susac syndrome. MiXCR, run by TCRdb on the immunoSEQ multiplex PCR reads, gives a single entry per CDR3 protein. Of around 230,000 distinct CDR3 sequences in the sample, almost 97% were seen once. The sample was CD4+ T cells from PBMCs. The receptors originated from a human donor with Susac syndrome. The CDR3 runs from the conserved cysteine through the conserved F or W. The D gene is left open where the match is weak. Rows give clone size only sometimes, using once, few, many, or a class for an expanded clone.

TGTGCCTCTAGATCCGGGACAGGGGGCCTCTATGGCTACACCTTC	CASRSGTGGLYGYTF	TRBD1	TRBJ1-2	TRBV30	NA
TGTGCCAGCCACCCGGGGCGGGAGCCATCTGAGCAGTTCTTC	CASHPGREPSEQFF	TRBD2	TRBJ2-1	TRBV18	NA
TGTGCCAGCAGCCATATCAGAAAGACCCAGTACTTC	CASSHIRKTQYF	NA	TRBJ2-5	TRBV3-1	NA
TGTGCCAGCAGCAAAAAGGGACAGGGGGCAACAGATACGCAGTATTTT	CASSKKGQGATDTQYF	NA	TRBJ2-3	TRBV21-1	NA
TGTGCCAGCACTCCGACAGGGATCCTCTACGAGCAGTACTTC	CASTPTGILYEQYF	TRBD1	TRBJ2-7	TRBV12-3/TRBV12-4	once
TGCAGTGCCCTGAGTGCCAATCAGCCCCAGCATTTT	CSALSANQPQHF	NA	TRBJ1-5	TRBV20-1	NA
TGTGCCAGCAGCGTAGTAGGGCAGGTAGAGCAGTTCTTC	CASSVVGQVEQFF	NA	TRBJ2-1	TRBV9	NA
TGCAGCGTTGAGGAGAGGGGGACAGGGAGCTACGAGCAGTACTTC	CSVEERGTGSYEQYF	TRBD1	TRBJ2-7	TRBV29-1	NA
TGTGCCAGCAGCTTCCTCCCGGCAGGACTAGTCGACTACGAGCAGTACTTC	CASSFLPAGLVDYEQYF	TRBD2	TRBJ2-7	TRBV7-2	NA
TGCAGCGCGGACAAGGATGGCCACACCTTC	CSADKDGHTF	NA	TRBJ1-2	TRBV29-1	NA
TGCAGTGCTAGCGTTGCGGGAGCTGGGACAGATACGCAGTATTTT	CSASVAGAGTDTQYF	TRBD2	TRBJ2-3	TRBV20-1	NA
TGTGCCAGCAGCTTACTGTATCCGGAGAAACTGTTTTTT	CASSLLYPEKLFF	NA	TRBJ1-4	TRBV7-2	NA
TGCAGTGCTAGAGATCGGGGCAGCATGAACACTGAAGCTTTCTTT	CSARDRGSMNTEAFF	NA	TRBJ1-1	TRBV20-1	NA
TGTGCCAGCAGCCCGGGGGACATCAGAAGTACTGAAGCTTTCTTT	CASSPGDIRSTEAFF	NA	TRBJ1-1	TRBV14	NA
TGTGCCAGCAGTTTGTACAGGGTTATGGCCGGAAACACCATATATTTT	CASSLYRVMAGNTIYF	NA	TRBJ1-3	TRBV28	NA
TGTGCCAGCAGCTCGACCGAGACAGGGGTCTCTGGGGCCAACGTCCTGACTTTC	CASSSTETGVSGANVLTF	TRBD1	TRBJ2-6	TRBV7-8	NA
TGTGCCAGCAGCTTACTGAAGGGGGGCAGAGATCAGCCCCAGCATTTT	CASSLLKGGRDQPQHF	NA	TRBJ1-5	TRBV7-9	NA
TGTGCCAGCAGCCGCGGGGGGGGGATGAACACTGAAGCTTTCTTT	CASSRGGGMNTEAFF	NA	TRBJ1-1	TRBV6-5	few
TGTGCCAGCAGTTCCGTTCCCGGGACAGGGGGGTACGAGCAGTACTTC	CASSSVPGTGGYEQYF	TRBD1	TRBJ2-7	TRBV6-5	NA
TGTGCCAGCAGCCCCCGGGACAGGATCGTCTACGAGCAGTACTTC	CASSPRDRIVYEQYF	TRBD1	TRBJ2-7	TRBV5-6	once
TGTGCCAGCAGCCATCGGACAAGGGGCTCTGGGGCCAACGTCCTGACTTTC	CASSHRTRGSGANVLTF	NA	TRBJ2-6	TRBV7-6	NA
TGTGCCTGGAGTCCGGGGAGGCGACACTATGGCTACACCTTC	CAWSPGRRHYGYTF	NA	TRBJ1-2	TRBV30	NA
TGTGCCAGCAGTGTTGGGCCGGGCGATGGCTACACCTTC	CASSVGPGDGYTF	NA	TRBJ1-2	TRBV2	NA
TGTGCCAGCTCACCGACACACGGGACAGGGGAATACGAGCAGTACTTC	CASSPTHGTGEYEQYF	TRBD1	TRBJ2-7	TRBV18	NA
TGTGCCAGCAGTCCAACTAGCGGTTCGACCTCCTACGAGCAGTACTTC	CASSPTSGSTSYEQYF	TRBD2	TRBJ2-7	TRBV12-3/TRBV12-4	NA
TGTGCCACCAGTGATCCTGGGGGTAGAAGGACCACCAATGAGCAGTTCTTC	CATSDPGGRRTTNEQFF	NA	TRBJ2-1	TRBV24-1	once
TGCAGTGCTAGGAAGTACACAGATACGCAGTATTTT	CSARKYTDTQYF	NA	TRBJ2-3	TRBV20-1	NA
TGCGCCAGCAGTCATCCCATACTAGCCTGGGGTGAGCAGTTCTTC	CASSHPILAWGEQFF	NA	TRBJ2-1	TRBV23-1	NA
TGCAGTGCTAGAGATTTTCGAGGAGGCCGAGGCTATGGCTACACCTTC	CSARDFRGGRGYGYTF	NA	TRBJ1-2	TRBV20-1	NA
TGTGCCTGGAGTGTACGAACCGCGACTGAAGCTTTCTTT	CAWSVRTATEAFF	NA	TRBJ1-1	TRBV30	NA
TGTGCCAGCAGTTTGGATCTCCCCCCGGGAGTGATCTTC	CASSLDLPPGVIF	NA	TRBJ2-1	TRBV28	NA
TGCAGTGCTGACAGGGGAAAGGCCAAAAACATTCAGTACTTC	CSADRGKAKNIQYF	TRBD1	TRBJ2-4	TRBV20-1	NA